The 10 T cell receptor beta chains below come from one sample, sequenced in a study of T cells in Graves' hyperthyroidism and ophthalmopathy. Template material for amplifying TCR beta CDR3 regions consisted of RNA transcripts. First-round RT-PCR with HTBI primers amplified the TCR CDR3 region. TCRdb reanalysed the multiplex PCR reads using MiXCR and keeps one entry per CDR3 protein. This sample has roughly 420,000 distinct CDR3 sequences, with less than 20% found just once. Source material: blood. These receptors all come from a woman aged 18-30 years with Graves' hyperthyroidism.

This clonotype was picked up a small number of times. The gene calls are TRBV18 and TRBJ1-2; D is perhaps TRBD1 (6 bases). The CDR3 is 14 amino acids. Per the germline V gene, CDR1 is KGHSH and CDR2 is LQKENI. The V gene lost 3 bases and the J gene lost 6 bases, with 14 bases spanning the gap. The CDR3 nucleotides read TGTGCCAGCTCACCTCGGCAGGGGAAGGATGGCTACACCTTC. Its translation is CASSPRQGKDGYTF. Combining the CDR3 with reference TRBV18 and TRBJ1-2 gives the whole variable domain NAGVMQNPRHLVRRRGQEARLRCSPMKGHSHVYWYRQLPEEGLKFMVYLQKENIIDESGMPKERFSAEFPKEGPSILRIQQVVRGDSAAYFCASSPRQGKDGYTFGSGTRLTVV.

This clonotype was detected many times. The rearrangement joins TRBV15 to TRBJ2-5; 8 positions match TRBD1. CDR1 LNHNV and CDR2 YYDKDF come from the germline V gene (reference sequence). The CDR3 spans 15 residues. Trimming cost V 0 bases and J 4 bases; bases outside gene matches: 4. The CDR3 DNA reads TGTGCCACCAGCAGAGATTCAGGGGGCCGAGAGACCCAGTACTTC. Translation gives CATSRDSGGRETQYF.

The chain employs TRBV4-1 and TRBJ1-3; TRBD1 aligns across 10 bases. This CDR3 comprises 16 residues. Germline V gives CDR1 MGHRA, CDR2 YSYEKL. With 5 bases clipped from V and 3 bases from J, the junction kept 7 bases outside the gene matches. CDR3 coding DNA: TGCGCCAGCAGCAGGCGACAGGGGGCTGGTGGAAACACCATATATTTT. Translation gives CASSRRQGAGGNTIYF.

This clonotype came up many times. The chain couples TRBV18 to TRBJ1-5; D not resolved. V lost 2 bases and J 5 bases, leaving 7 bases between the germline ends. Looked up from germline, CDR1 is KGHSH and CDR2 is LQKENI. The CDR3 is 13 residues long. The CDR3 region is CASSPGFDQPQHF. The CDR3 coding sequence is TGTGCCAGCTCACCAGGGTTCGATCAGCCCCAGCATTTT.

This clonotype was detected a few times. The V call is TRBV6-1, the J call TRBJ1-2, with 7 bases matching TRBD1. The CDR3 length is 13 residues. The V and J ends lost 5 bases and 8 bases, in that order; junction bases with no gene match: 8. Germline CDR1 is MNHNS and CDR2 is SASEGT. The CDR3 nucleotides read TGTGCCAGCAGTCCGACAGGGACTGGCGGCTACACCTTC. Its protein is CASSPTGTGGYTF.

V is TRBV20-1 and J is TRBJ2-3; TRBD2 is a possible D gene (5 bases). The CDR3 runs to 17 residues. Trimming removed 8 bases from V and 3 bases from J, with 27 bases in between. Germline CDR1 and CDR2: DFQATT and SNEGSKA (reference sequence). CDR3 region: CSTLSSLGVSVTDTQYF. The CDR3 nucleotides are TGCAGTACCCTTTCTAGCCTGGGTGTATCCGTAACAGATACGCAGTATTTT.

The chain carries TRBV19 and TRBJ2-2; D is undetermined. V was shortened by 3 bases and J by 0 bases, with 5 bases between the two germline ends. The CDR3 has 14 residues. Germline V CDR1 and CDR2: LNHDA, SQIVND (reference sequence). The CDR3 here is CASSILANTGELFF. The CDR3 nucleotides read TGTGCCAGTAGTATTTTGGCGAACACCGGGGAGCTGTTTTTT.

The chain joins TRBV28 to TRBJ2-4, with D uncertain. The CDR3 spans 12 residues. V shed 5 bases and J shed 7 bases, with 9 bases lying between them. Per the germline V gene, CDR1 is MDHEN and CDR2 is SYDVKM. Here the CDR3 DNA reads TGTGCCAGCAGTGGGGATGGGAACATTCAGTACTTC. Its translation: CASSGDGNIQYF. Full variable domain (rest looked up from reference TRBV28 and TRBJ2-4): DVKVTQSSRYLVKRTGEKVFLECVQDMDHENMFWYRQDPGLGLRLIYFSYDVKMKEKGDIPEGYSVSREKKERFSLILESASTNQTSMYLCASSGDGNIQYFGAGTRLSVL.

This clonotype was counted a few times. CDR3 loop: CASSLAYSGTGEFF. CDR3 nucleotide sequence: TGCGCCAGCAGCTTAGCTTACTCCGGGACAGGGGAGTTCTTC. The chain is built from TRBV5-1 and TRBJ2-1, with 10 bases aligning to TRBD1. Germline trimming cut 2 bases from V and 14 bases from J; bases unmatched to any gene: 10. CDR1 and CDR2 from the germline V gene are SGHRS and YFSETQ. The CDR3 length is 14 residues.

This clonotype has just a few counts. The J gene is TRBJ2-5, the V gene TRBV20-1; D is uncertain. Per the germline V gene, CDR1 is DFQATT and CDR2 is SNEGSKA (reference sequence). The CDR3 extends over 9 amino acids. Here the CDR3 DNA reads TGCAGACCCCGCGATTCCCAGTACTTC. As protein: CRPRDSQYF.